These 15 T cell receptor beta chains originate from one sample sequenced in a study of PD-L1 blockade in urothelial cancer. This table comes from immunoSEQ multiplex PCR, and its TCRdb copy is limited to in-frame clones, with some not included. The table lists some 80,000 clones, 70% to 90% of them singletons. As for time point: pretreatment peripheral blood. This material consisted of PBMCs, taken around atezolizumab (anti-PD-L1) treatment. The receptors were sampled from a man between 35 and 55 years old with urothelial cancer.

This clone came up once. The chain carries TRBV7-3 and TRBJ2-2, with a tentative D call TRBD1 (6 bases). Germline loops: CDR1 SGHTA, CDR2 FQGTGA. V gave up 3 bases and J gave up 1 base, with 9 bases separating them. The length of the CDR3 is 15 residues. CDR3 loop: CASSFGTLNTGELFF. Here the CDR3 DNA reads TGTGCCAGCAGCTTCGGGACACTGAACACCGGGGAGCTGTTTTTT.

V is TRBV28 and J is TRBJ2-2; the match to TRBD1 covers 9 bases. The CDR3 spans 15 residues. The germline CDR1 and CDR2 sequences are MDHEN and SYDVKM. V gave up 8 bases and J gave up 4 bases; unmatched junction bases: 8. The CDR3 loop is CASGGQGLLTGELFF. The CDR3 DNA is TGTGCCAGCGGTGGACAGGGGTTACTCACCGGGGAGCTGTTTTTT.

J is TRBJ1-2 and V is TRBV6-1; 8 bases match TRBD1. The CDR3 has 15 residues. Germline lookup yields CDR1 MNHNS and CDR2 SASEGT. Losses at the gene ends were 4 bases for V and 3 bases for J; bases not matched to a gene: 7. The CDR3 sequence is CASSVGQGGYYGYTF. The CDR3 DNA is TGTGCCAGCAGTGTAGGACAGGGAGGCTACTATGGCTACACCTTC.

CDR3 loop: CASTTGGAGYGYTF. In nucleotides, the CDR3 is TGTGCCAGCACGACAGGGGGCGCAGGCTATGGCTACACCTTC. The J gene is TRBJ1-2, the V gene TRBV6-1; 10 bases fit TRBD1. CDR1 MNHNS and CDR2 SASEGT come from the germline V gene. The CDR3 spans 14 residues. V lost 7 bases and J lost 4; bases outside the gene matches: 6.

This clone was seen once. The chain couples TRBV5-1 to TRBJ2-7; D is unclear. Trimming took off 2 bases at V and 2 bases at J, with 11 bases between the two ends. CDR1 and CDR2 from the germline V gene are SGHRS and YFSETQ. The CDR3 is made up of 14 amino acids. The CDR3 loop is CASSFETQTYEQYF. For the CDR3, the DNA is TGCGCCAGCAGCTTTGAGACACAAACCTACGAGCAGTACTTC.

The rearrangement uses TRBV5-5 and TRBJ2-7, with D unresolved. V lost 0 bases, J lost 2 bases, and 6 bases lay in between. The CDR3 has 13 residues. The V gene's germline CDR1 is SGHKS and CDR2 YYEKEE (reference sequence). CDR3 loop: CASSLAVTYEQYF. The CDR3 DNA follows: TGTGCCAGCAGCTTGGCAGTAACCTACGAGCAGTACTTC.

This chain joins TRBV18 and TRBJ1-1, with D possibly being TRBD1 (6 bases). This CDR3 comprises 17 residues. Germline values: CDR1 KGHSH, CDR2 LQKENI. Trimming removed 3 bases at V and 1 base at J, with 18 bases between. The CDR3 nucleotides read TGTGCCAGCTCACCCCCAGGGGCAGGGGCGGCGAACACTGAAGCTTTCTTT. As protein: CASSPPGAGAANTEAFF.

This chain joins TRBV11-2 and TRBJ2-2; the match to TRBD1 covers 7 bases. Germline CDR1 is SGHAT and CDR2 is FQNNGV. With 6 bases clipped from V and 5 bases from J, the junction kept 9 bases outside the gene matches. This CDR3 comprises 15 residues. For the CDR3, the DNA is TGTGCCAGCAGTCCCACCCAGGGGGATACCGGGGAGCTGTTTTTT. Its protein is CASSPTQGDTGELFF.

This chain uses TRBV4-3 with TRBJ2-3; tentative D call: TRBD2 (5 bases). The V gene's germline CDR1 is LGHNA and CDR2 YSLEER. Trimming left V 1 base short and J 0 bases short, with 5 bases between. The CDR3 totals 14 residues. DNA of the CDR3: TGCGCCAGCAGCCAAGCGGGGAGCACAGATACGCAGTATTTT. This encodes CASSQAGSTDTQYF.

This chain joins TRBV7-2 and TRBJ1-5; 7 bases are shared with TRBD1. Germline assignment: CDR1 SGHTA and CDR2 FQGNSA. V lost 5 bases, J lost 7 bases, and 11 bases stayed unmatched. The CDR3 consists of 15 residues. CDR3 sequence: CASSLDLTGNQPQHF. DNA for the CDR3: TGTGCCAGCAGCCTGGACTTGACAGGGAACCAGCCCCAGCATTTT.

The rearrangement links TRBV19 to TRBJ1-1, with 9 bases aligning to TRBD1. Germline CDR1 is LNHDA and CDR2 is SQIVND (reference sequence). The trim removed 3 bases at V and 3 bases at J, leaving 2 bases unmatched. The CDR3 consists of 14 residues. This CDR3 is CASSIWTGDTEAFF. CDR3 bases: TGTGCCAGTAGTATTTGGACAGGGGACACTGAAGCTTTCTTT.

The chain is built from TRBV19 and TRBJ1-1, with unresolved D. The CDR3 sequence is 14 residues long. Trimming pared 4 bases from V and 0 bases from J, leaving 9 bases between. CDR1 is LNHDA, CDR2 SQIVND, per germline (reference sequence). The CDR3 DNA reads TGTGCCAGTAGTAACGGGGTGGTGAACACTGAAGCTTTCTTT. Amino acid sequence: CASSNGVVNTEAFF.

This clone has a handful of counts. J is TRBJ2-5 and V is TRBV5-6; 9 positions match TRBD1. CDR3 length: 14 amino acids. Germline V gene lookup returns CDR1 SGHDT and CDR2 YYEEEE. V shed 4 bases, J shed 5 bases, and the junction held 6 bases outside the gene matches. The CDR3 DNA reads TGTGCCAGCAGCCCTGAACAGGGGGCTGAGACCCAGTACTTC. Amino acid sequence: CASSPEQGAETQYF.

The table lists this clone with a few counts. The chain carries TRBV5-6 and TRBJ1-1, with 7 bases that match TRBD1. The ends lost 4 bases at V and 5 bases at J; junction bases unmatched: 8. CDR1 is SGHDT and CDR2 is YYEEEE in the germline V gene. The CDR3 has 14 amino acids. CDR3 region: CASSGVGGYTEAFF. CDR3 in DNA: TGTGCCAGCAGCGGGGTAGGGGGCTATACTGAAGCTTTCTTT.

This chain uses TRBV5-4 with TRBJ2-7, with 8 nucleotides matching TRBD2. The CDR3 length is 14 residues. Germline-derived CDR1 and CDR2 are SGHNT and YYREEE (reference sequence). Unmatched junction bases numbered 11, after V lost 7 bases and J lost 5 bases. The CDR3 protein is CASQSGSFSHEQYF. Here the CDR3 DNA reads TGTGCCAGCCAAAGCGGGAGCTTTAGCCACGAGCAGTACTTC.